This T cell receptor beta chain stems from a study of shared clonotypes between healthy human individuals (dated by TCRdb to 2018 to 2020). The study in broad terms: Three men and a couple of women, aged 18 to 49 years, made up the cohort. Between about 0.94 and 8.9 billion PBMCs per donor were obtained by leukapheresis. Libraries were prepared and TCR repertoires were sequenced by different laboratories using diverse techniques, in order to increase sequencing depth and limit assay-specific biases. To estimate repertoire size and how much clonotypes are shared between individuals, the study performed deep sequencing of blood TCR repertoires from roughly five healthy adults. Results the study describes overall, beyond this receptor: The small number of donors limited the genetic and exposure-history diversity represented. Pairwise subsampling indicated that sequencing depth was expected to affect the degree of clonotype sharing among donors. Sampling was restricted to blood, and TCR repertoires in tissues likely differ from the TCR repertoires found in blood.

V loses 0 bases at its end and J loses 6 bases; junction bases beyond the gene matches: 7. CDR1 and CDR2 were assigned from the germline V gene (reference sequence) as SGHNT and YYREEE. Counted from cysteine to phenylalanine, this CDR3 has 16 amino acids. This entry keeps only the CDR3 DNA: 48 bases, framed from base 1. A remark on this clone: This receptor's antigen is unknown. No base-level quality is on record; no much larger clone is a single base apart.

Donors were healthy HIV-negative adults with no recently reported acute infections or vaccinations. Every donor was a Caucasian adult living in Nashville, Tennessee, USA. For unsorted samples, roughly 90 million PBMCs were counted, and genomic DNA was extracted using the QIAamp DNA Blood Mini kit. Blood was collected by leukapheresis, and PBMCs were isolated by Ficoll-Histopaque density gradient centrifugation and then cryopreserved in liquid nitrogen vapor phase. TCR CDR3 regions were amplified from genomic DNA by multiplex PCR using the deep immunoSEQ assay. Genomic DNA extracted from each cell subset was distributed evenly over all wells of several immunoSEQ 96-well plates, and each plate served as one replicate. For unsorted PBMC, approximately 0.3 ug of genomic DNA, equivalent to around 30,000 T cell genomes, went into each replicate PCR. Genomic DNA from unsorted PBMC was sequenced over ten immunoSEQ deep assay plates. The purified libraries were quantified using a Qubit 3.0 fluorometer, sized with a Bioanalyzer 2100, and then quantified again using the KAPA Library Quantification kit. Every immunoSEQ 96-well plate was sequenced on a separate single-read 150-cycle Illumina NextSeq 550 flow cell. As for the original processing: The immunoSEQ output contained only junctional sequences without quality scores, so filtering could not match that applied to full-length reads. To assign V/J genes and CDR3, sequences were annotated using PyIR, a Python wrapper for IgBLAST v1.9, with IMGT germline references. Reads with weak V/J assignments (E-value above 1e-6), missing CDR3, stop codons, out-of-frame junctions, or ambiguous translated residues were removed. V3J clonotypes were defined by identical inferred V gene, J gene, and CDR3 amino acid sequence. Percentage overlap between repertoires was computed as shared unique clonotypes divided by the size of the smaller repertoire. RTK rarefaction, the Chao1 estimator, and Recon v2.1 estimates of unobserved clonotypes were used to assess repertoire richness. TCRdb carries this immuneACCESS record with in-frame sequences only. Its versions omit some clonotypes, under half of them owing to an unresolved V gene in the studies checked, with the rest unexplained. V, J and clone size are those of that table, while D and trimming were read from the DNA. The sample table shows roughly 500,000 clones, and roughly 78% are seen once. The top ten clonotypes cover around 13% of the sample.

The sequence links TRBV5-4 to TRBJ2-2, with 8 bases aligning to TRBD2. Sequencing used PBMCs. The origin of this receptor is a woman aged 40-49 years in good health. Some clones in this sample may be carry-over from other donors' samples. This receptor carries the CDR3 CASSLALGLGPGELFF. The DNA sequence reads TGTGCCAGCAGCTTGGCCCTGGGACTAGGACCCGGGGAGCTGTTTTTT. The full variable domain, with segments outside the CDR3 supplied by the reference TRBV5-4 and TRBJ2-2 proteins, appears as ETGVTQSPTHLIKTRGQQVTLRCSSQSGHNTVSWYQQALGQGPQFIFQYYREEENGRGNFPPRFSGLQFPNYSSELNVNALELDDSALYLCASSLALGLGPGELFFGEGSRLTVL.